Listed below are T cell receptor beta chains from one sample, sequenced in a study of T-cell reconstitution after alpha-beta-depleted transplantation in children. TCRdb called the PCR reads again in MiXCR, with one record for every CDR3 protein. The data hold hundreds of thousands of distinct CDR3 sequences, with over 9.5% observed a single time. Sequencing used PBMCs, obtained before TCRalphabeta/CD19-depleted stem cell transplant. All receptors come from a child between 2 and 9 years old with inherited bone marrow failure, due to receive a stem cell transplant. Both conserved end residues are part of each CDR3. A D gene is named only where the DNA matches it firmly. The size field is filled for only some rows; it gives once, few, many or a size class.

NA,TRBJ1-1,TRBV18,NA,CASSPDRPSAFF,TGTGCCAGCTCACCCGACCGTCCCTCGGCTTTCTTT
NA,TRBJ2-3,TRBV20-1,many,CSAYGRTDTQYF,TGCAGTGCTTATGGTCGCACAGATACGCAGTATTTT
TRBD1,TRBJ1-2,TRBV18,NA,CASSPDRVYGYTF,TGTGCCAGCTCACCGGACAGGGTTTATGGCTACACCTTC
TRBD2,TRBJ2-3,TRBV20-1,many,CSARARALAGDTQYF,TGCAGTGCTAGAGCCCGGGCCCTAGCGGGAGATACGCAGTATTTT
NA,TRBJ2-7,TRBV6-5,many,CASEGTDNYEQYF,TGTGCCAGCGAGGGGACGGATAACTACGAGCAGTACTTC
TRBD2,TRBJ2-1,TRBV7-2,many,CASSFVIAGESSYNEQFF,TGTGCCAGCAGCTTTGTAATAGCGGGGGAGAGCTCCTACAATGAGCAGTTCTTC
TRBD2,TRBJ2-5,TRBV5-1,many,CATRTSGTKETQYF,TGCGCCACCAGGACTAGCGGGACAAAAGAGACCCAGTACTTC
TRBD2,TRBJ2-1,TRBV27,many,CASSLKGPSGSYNEQFF,TGTGCCAGCAGTTTAAAGGGCCCTAGCGGGTCCTACAATGAGCAGTTCTTC
NA,TRBJ2-1,TRBV28,many,CASSLAGLTSYNEQFF,TGTGCCAGCAGTTTAGCCGGACTAACCTCCTACAATGAGCAGTTCTTC
TRBD2,TRBJ2-1,TRBV27,NA,CASSFLSLLAGVGDEQFF,TGTGCCAGCAGTTTTCTTTCCTTACTAGCGGGAGTAGGCGATGAGCAGTTCTTC
NA,TRBJ1-1,TRBV19,many,CASETGLNTEAFF,TGTGCCAGTGAGACAGGTCTGAACACTGAAGCTTTCTTT
NA,TRBJ2-7,TRBV7-9,many,CASSLNQRVDEQYF,TGTGCCAGCAGCTTAAATCAAAGGGTGGACGAGCAGTACTTC
NA,TRBJ2-3,TRBV7-6,NA,CASSSERAPSTDTQYF,TGTGCCAGCAGCTCGGAGCGGGCCCCCTCCACAGATACGCAGTATTTT
TRBD1,TRBJ1-1,TRBV20-1,few,CSAREGTGMNTEAFF,TGCAGTGCTAGAGAGGGGACAGGTATGAACACTGAAGCTTTCTTT
NA,TRBJ1-2,TRBV30,few,CAWKGPRSYGYTF,TGTGCCTGGAAGGGTCCCAGGTCCTATGGCTACACCTTC
NA,TRBJ2-7,TRBV20-1,many,CSARWGSSYEQYF,TGCAGTGCTAGGTGGGGAAGCTCCTACGAGCAGTACTTC
TRBD2,TRBJ2-2,TRBV28,many,CASRLPRGGRFTGELFF,TGTGCCAGCAGACTCCCCCGGGGCGGGAGGTTCACCGGGGAGCTGTTTTTT
NA,TRBJ2-7,TRBV14,many,CASSPGTTYEQYF,TGTGCCAGCAGCCCCGGGACCACCTACGAGCAGTACTTC
NA,TRBJ2-1,TRBV12-3/TRBV12-4,many,CASASMSRSYNEQFF,TGTGCCAGCGCCTCCATGTCCAGGTCCTACAATGAGCAGTTCTTC
TRBD1,TRBJ1-4,TRBV10-3,many,CAISDPGQGGEKLFF,TGTGCCATCAGTGATCCTGGACAGGGTGGTGAAAAACTGTTTTTT
NA,TRBJ2-7,TRBV5-1,few,CASRLSGRPNEQYF,TGCGCCAGCAGACTCAGCGGACGTCCCAACGAGCAGTACTTC
TRBD1,TRBJ1-2,TRBV20-1,many,CSAKGVGQFNTF,TGCAGTGCGAAGGGGGTGGGACAGTTTAACACCTTC
NA,TRBJ2-1,TRBV11-2,NA,CASSLLRDREQFF,TGTGCCAGCAGCTTACTGCGGGACCGTGAGCAGTTCTTC
TRBD2,TRBJ2-7,TRBV19,NA,CASSIVGGGRGEQYF,TGTGCCAGTAGTATAGTGGGCGGGGGAAGAGGAGAGCAGTACTTC
NA,TRBJ2-5,TRBV27,many,CASRLGIGRVGEETQYF,TGTGCCAGCAGACTGGGGATAGGCAGGGTGGGCGAAGAGACCCAGTACTTC
NA,TRBJ2-3,TRBV7-2,many,CASSLKTGPDTQYF,TGTGCCAGCAGCTTAAAAACAGGGCCAGATACGCAGTATTTT
NA,TRBJ2-7,TRBV10-3,many,CAISTQGRPYEQYF,TGTGCCATCAGCACCCAGGGTCGTCCCTACGAGCAGTACTTC
NA,TRBJ2-7,TRBV6-5,many,CASSYAATYEQYF,TGTGCCAGCAGTTACGCGGCGACCTACGAGCAGTACTTC
NA,TRBJ2-7,TRBV11-2,NA,CASRNLGADYEQYF,TGTGCCAGCAGAAACCTTGGAGCGGACTACGAGCAGTACTTC
NA,TRBJ2-2,TRBV4-1,many,CASSQDRAEGPGGELFF,TGCGCCAGCAGCCAAGATCGGGCTGAAGGACCCGGGGGGGAGCTGTTTTTT
NA,TRBJ2-5,TRBV6-5,many,CASSFGTSRGGPETQYF,TGTGCCAGCAGTTTCGGGACATCGCGAGGGGGTCCGGAGACCCAGTACTTC
NA,TRBJ2-1,TRBV28,few,CASSLLDYSSYNEQFF,TGTGCCAGCAGTTTATTGGACTACAGCTCCTACAATGAGCAGTTCTTC
TRBD2,TRBJ2-1,TRBV27,once,CASSPFSGYSYNEQFF,TGTGCCAGCAGTCCCTTTAGCGGGTACTCCTACAATGAGCAGTTCTTC
TRBD2,TRBJ2-1,TRBV5-1,few,CASSLELAPNNEQFF,TGCGCCAGCAGTTTGGAACTAGCGCCAAACAATGAGCAGTTCTTC
TRBD1,TRBJ2-7,TRBV28,few,CASSLTGSEQYF,TGTGCCAGCAGCCTGACAGGGAGCGAGCAGTACTTC
NA,TRBJ2-7,TRBV29-1,many,CSVGEQYEQYF,TGCAGCGTGGGGGAACAATACGAGCAGTACTTC
NA,TRBJ2-6,TRBV19,few,CASSSTGANVLTF,TGTGCCAGTAGCTCAACTGGGGCCAACGTCCTGACTTTC
TRBD2,TRBJ2-1,TRBV15,many,CATSTLRGRRGEQFF,TGTGCCACCAGTACCCTGCGCGGGAGGCGCGGTGAGCAGTTCTTC
TRBD2,TRBJ2-2,TRBV4-3,many,CASSQDPREATGELFF,TGCGCCAGCAGCCAAGATCCACGGGAGGCCACCGGGGAGCTGTTTTTT
NA,TRBJ2-5,TRBV7-9,many,CASSSPKRDTQETQYF,TGTGCCAGCAGCTCCCCGAAGAGGGATACCCAAGAGACCCAGTACTTC
TRBD2,TRBJ2-4,TRBV10-3,few,CAISGAREREDIQYF,TGTGCCATCAGTGGTGCGCGGGAGCGGGAGGACATTCAGTACTTC